A selection of T cell receptor beta chains follows, all from one sample in a study of T cell responses to AZD1222 COVID-19 vaccine. The table came from immunoSEQ multiplex PCR; TCRdb's copy has only in-frame clones and leaves some out. The repertoire holds some 140,000 clones, with roughly 93% as singletons. The sample consisted of peripheral blood, taken on day 0 of AZD1222 vaccination. The receptors come from an adult in good health. The CDR3 runs from the conserved cysteine through the conserved F or W. The D gene is left open where the match is weak. Expanded clones are given a class, and other clones once, few, many or no size at all.

size	D	V	J	CDR3	DNA
NA	NA	TRBV6-5	TRBJ1-5	CASSYGRGQPQHF	TGTGCCAGCAGTTACGGGCGTGGCCAGCCCCAGCATTTT
once	NA	TRBV14	TRBJ2-7	CASSPGVSSYEQYF	TGTGCCAGCAGCCCGGGGGTGAGCTCCTACGAGCAGTACTTC
NA	TRBD2	TRBV5-1	TRBJ2-7	CASSRGLAGYSYEQYF	TGCGCCAGCAGCCGCGGACTAGCGGGGTACTCCTACGAGCAGTACTTC
NA	TRBD1	TRBV6-5	TRBJ1-2	CATWTGEANYGYTF	TGTGCCACCTGGACAGGGGAAGCTAACTATGGCTACACCTTC
NA	NA	TRBV20-1	TRBJ2-1	CSARRSEQFF	TGCAGTGCTAGGCGGAGTGAGCAGTTCTTC
NA	NA	TRBV2	TRBJ2-3	CASTLRIIQEYTDTQYF	TGTGCCAGCACCCTAAGAATCATACAGGAGTACACAGATACGCAGTATTTT
NA	NA	TRBV7-9	TRBJ2-7	CASSLVGRGYQYF	TGTGCCAGCAGCCTCGTGGGGCGCGGCTATCAGTACTTC
NA	NA	TRBV10-3	TRBJ1-3	CAITEGGLSGNTIYF	TGTGCCATCACCGAAGGGGGGTTATCCGGAAACACCATATATTTT
NA	TRBD2	TRBV15	TRBJ2-5	CATSRVWPGGETQYF	TGTGCCACCAGCAGAGTTTGGCCGGGAGGGGAGACCCAGTACTTC
NA	TRBD2	TRBV5-4	TRBJ2-7	CASSPSSGGAGVQYF	TGTGCCAGCAGCCCCTCTAGCGGGGGGGCGGGGGTGCAGTACTTC
NA	NA	TRBV5-1	TRBJ1-2	CASSSLRRPGYTF	TGCGCCAGCAGCTCCCTGAGGAGGCCTGGCTACACCTTC
few	TRBD1	TRBV7-9	TRBJ1-2	CASNSQGAPGYTF	TGTGCCAGCAACTCACAGGGGGCGCCGGGCTACACCTTC
once	NA	TRBV27	TRBJ2-4	CASSSLPIAKNIQYF	TGTGCCAGCAGTTCCCTCCCCATAGCCAAAAACATTCAGTACTTC
NA	TRBD2	TRBV9	TRBJ2-3	CASNTGGAQDTQYF	TGTGCCAGTAACACGGGGGGGGCGCAGGATACGCAGTATTTT
NA	TRBD2	TRBV7-9	TRBJ2-3	CASSLRTSGGTDTQYF	TGTGCCAGCAGCTTACGGACTAGCGGGGGCACAGATACGCAGTATTTT
NA	NA	TRBV11-2	TRBJ2-4	CASSQRRGTLAKNIQYF	TGTGCCAGCAGCCAGAGAAGGGGGACGCTAGCCAAAAACATTCAGTACTTC
NA	TRBD1	TRBV18	TRBJ2-7	CASSPAGTGFSIWSYEQYF	TGTGCCAGCTCACCGGCCGGGACAGGGTTTTCGATCTGGTCCTACGAGCAGTACTTC
NA	NA	TRBV10-2	TRBJ1-1	CASSDRISSLTEAFF	TGCGCCAGCAGTGATAGAATCTCGTCTTTGACTGAAGCTTTCTTT
NA	NA	TRBV6-6	TRBJ1-2	CASSYSYGYTF	TGTGCCAGCAGTTACTCATATGGCTACACCTTC
NA	TRBD1	TRBV7-8	TRBJ1-6	CASSSGTGLPYNSPLHF	TGTGCCAGCAGCTCAGGGACAGGCCTACCCTATAATTCACCCCTCCACTTT
NA	NA	TRBV3-1/TRBV3-2	TRBJ1-3	CASSQTPQSSGNTIYF	TGTGCCAGCAGCCAAACACCGCAAAGCTCTGGAAACACCATATATTTT
NA	TRBD1	TRBV30	TRBJ1-3	CAWNPDRVAGNTIYF	TGTGCCTGGAACCCGGACAGGGTTGCTGGAAACACCATATATTTT
NA	TRBD1	TRBV7-3	TRBJ1-5	CASSLTGQGVIGGNQPQHF	TGTGCCAGCAGCTTGACGGGACAGGGGGTAATAGGTGGGAATCAGCCCCAGCATTTT
NA	NA	TRBV4-1	TRBJ2-1	CASSQDDWNNEQFF	TGCGCCAGCAGCCAAGACGACTGGAACAATGAGCAGTTCTTC
NA	TRBD1	TRBV19	TRBJ1-5	CASSIAGTVISNQPQHF	TGTGCCAGTAGTATAGCTGGGACAGTAATTAGCAATCAGCCCCAGCATTTT
NA	NA	TRBV18	TRBJ2-7	CASSPVNTKSYEQYF	TGTGCCAGCTCACCGGTTAATACTAAATCCTACGAGCAGTACTTC
NA	NA	TRBV2	TRBJ2-5	CASTGVPETQYF	TGTGCCAGCACGGGGGTTCCAGAGACCCAGTACTTC
NA	NA	TRBV4-1	TRBJ2-2	CATQGSGELFF	TGCGCCACGCAGGGGTCCGGGGAGCTGTTTTTT
NA	NA	TRBV3-1/TRBV3-2	TRBJ2-7	CASRGQNRAHEQYF	TGTGCCAGCCGAGGACAGAACCGCGCCCACGAGCAGTACTTC